This T cell receptor (beta chain) was profiled in a study of PD-L1 blockade in urothelial cancer. For the study at large: Atezolizumab 1,200 mg was given intravenously every 3 weeks, starting 2014. Timepoints chosen for blood analysis were 3 weeks (second dose) and 6 weeks after treatment start.

Synthetically made TCR analog templates were put into each PCR as spikes. Produced via immunoSEQ multiplex PCR; TCRdb's table is partial and in-frame only. The table lists approximately 110,000 clones, under 95% of them singletons. CDR1 is LGHNA and CDR2 is YSLEER in the germline V gene. The V gene end was trimmed by 0 bases and the J gene end by 12 bases; junction bases not matched to a gene: 10. The CDR3 totals 14 residues. Documented time point: peripheral blood 6 weeks after treatment start. J is TRBJ2-7 and V is TRBV4-3; TRBD1 aligns across 8 bases. This TCR derives from a man aged 55 to 69 with urothelial cancer. Sequencing used PBMCs, obtained around atezolizumab (anti-PD-L1) treatment. CDR3 sequence reads: CASSQETSGTGRYF. In DNA, the CDR3 is TGCGCCAGCAGCCAAGAAACCTCTGGGACAGGACGGTACTTC.